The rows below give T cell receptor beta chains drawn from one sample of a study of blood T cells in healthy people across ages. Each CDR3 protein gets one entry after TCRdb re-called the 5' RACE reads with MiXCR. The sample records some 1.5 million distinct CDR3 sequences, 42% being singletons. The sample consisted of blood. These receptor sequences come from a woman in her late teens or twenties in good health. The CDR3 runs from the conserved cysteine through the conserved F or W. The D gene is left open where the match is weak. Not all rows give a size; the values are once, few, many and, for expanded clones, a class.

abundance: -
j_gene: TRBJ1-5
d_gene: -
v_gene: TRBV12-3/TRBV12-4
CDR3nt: TGTGCCAGCAGTTTACGACTCCTGGGTAGGAGCAATCAGCCCCAGCATTTT
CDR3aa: CASSLRLLGRSNQPQHF

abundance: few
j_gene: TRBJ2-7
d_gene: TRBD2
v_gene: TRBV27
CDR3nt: TGTGCCAGCAGTCCGGGACTAGCCTTCTACGAGCAGTACTTC
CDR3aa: CASSPGLAFYEQYF

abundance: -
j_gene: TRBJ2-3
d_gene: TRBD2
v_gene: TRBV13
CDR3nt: TGTGCCAGCAGGGGAGGGACTAGCGGGCATGACAGTACGCAGTATTTT
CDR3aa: CASRGGTSGHDSTQYF

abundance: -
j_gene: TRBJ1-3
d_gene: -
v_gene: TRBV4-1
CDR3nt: TGCGCCAGCAGCCAACGGGGGCAGGCCCAGACCTCTGGAAACACCATATATTTT
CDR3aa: CASSQRGQAQTSGNTIYF

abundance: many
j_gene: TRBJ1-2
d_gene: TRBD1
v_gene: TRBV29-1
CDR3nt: TGCAGCGTTCAGGGGGCTAGCTATGGCTACACCTTC
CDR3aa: CSVQGASYGYTF

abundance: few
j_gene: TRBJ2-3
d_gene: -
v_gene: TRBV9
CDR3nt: TGTGCCAGCAGCGCCTATTCAGGGTTGGGCACAGATACGCAGTATTTT
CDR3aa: CASSAYSGLGTDTQYF

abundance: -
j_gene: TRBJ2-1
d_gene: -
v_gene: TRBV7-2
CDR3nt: TGTGCCAGCAGCTTAGTTAGTAGCGGCGTCTCCTACAAGGAGCAGTTCTTC
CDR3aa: CASSLVSSGVSYKEQFF

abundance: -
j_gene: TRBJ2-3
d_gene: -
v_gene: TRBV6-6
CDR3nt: TGTGCCAGCAGTTACTCGATAGGGTTTTACACAGATACGCAGTATTTT
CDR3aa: CASSYSIGFYTDTQYF

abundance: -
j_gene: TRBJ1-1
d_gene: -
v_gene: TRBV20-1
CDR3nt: TGCAGTGCTAGGGAACCCACTTGCGAAGCTTTCTTT
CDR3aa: CSAREPTCEAFF

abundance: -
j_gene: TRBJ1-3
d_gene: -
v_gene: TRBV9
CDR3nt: TGTGCCAGCAGCGTAGACAGACTAGGAAACACCATATATTTT
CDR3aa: CASSVDRLGNTIYF

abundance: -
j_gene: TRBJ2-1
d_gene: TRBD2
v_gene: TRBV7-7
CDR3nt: TGTGCTAGCAGCTTATGGCTTGCTAGCGGGGGGGCGCGACTCAATGAGCTGTTCTTC
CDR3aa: CASSLWLASGGARLNELFF

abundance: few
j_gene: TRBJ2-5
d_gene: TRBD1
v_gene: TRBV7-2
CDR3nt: TGTGCCAGCAGCCTGGACAGGGCCAAAGAGACCCAGTACTTC
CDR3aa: CASSLDRAKETQYF

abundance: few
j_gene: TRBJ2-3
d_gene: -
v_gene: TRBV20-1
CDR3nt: TGCAGTGCTAGAGATCAGGGGTACACAGATACGCAGTATTTT
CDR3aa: CSARDQGYTDTQYF

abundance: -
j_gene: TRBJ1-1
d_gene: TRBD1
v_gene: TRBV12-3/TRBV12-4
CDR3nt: TGTGCCAGCAGTTTGCGGGCCAGGGGGCTCGACACTGAAGCTTTCTTT
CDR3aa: CASSLRARGLDTEAFF

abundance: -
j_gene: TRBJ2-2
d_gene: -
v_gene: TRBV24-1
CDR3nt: TGTGCCACCAGTGATTTATCGGACACCGGGGAGCTGTTTTTT
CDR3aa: CATSDLSDTGELFF

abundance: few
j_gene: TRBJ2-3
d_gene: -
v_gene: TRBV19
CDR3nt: TGTGCCAGTAGTACTTCTAGCAGTCACACAGATACGCAGTATTTT
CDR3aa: CASSTSSSHTDTQYF

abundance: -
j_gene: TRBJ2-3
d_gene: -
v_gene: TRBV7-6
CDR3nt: TGTGCCAGCAGCTTTCTTGATGGATCAGATACGCAGTATTTT
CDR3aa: CASSFLDGSDTQYF

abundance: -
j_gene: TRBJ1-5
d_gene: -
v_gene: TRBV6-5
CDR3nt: TGTGCCAGCAGACATCGTCATACTAGCAATCAGCCCCAGCATTTT
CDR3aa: CASRHRHTSNQPQHF

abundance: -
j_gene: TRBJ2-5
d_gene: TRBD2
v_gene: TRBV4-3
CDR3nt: TGCGCCAGCAGCCAAGGCCTCTTGACTAGCACCCAAGAGACCCAGTACTTC
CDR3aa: CASSQGLLTSTQETQYF

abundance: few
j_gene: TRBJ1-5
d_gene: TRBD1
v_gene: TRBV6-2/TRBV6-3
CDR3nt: TGTGCCAGCAGTTACCGCGGGACAGGTCATCAGCCCCAGCATTTT
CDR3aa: CASSYRGTGHQPQHF

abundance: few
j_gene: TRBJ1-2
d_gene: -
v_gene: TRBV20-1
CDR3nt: TGCAGTGCTAGACCCGGGACGGCAGCTAACTATGGCTACACCTTC
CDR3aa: CSARPGTAANYGYTF

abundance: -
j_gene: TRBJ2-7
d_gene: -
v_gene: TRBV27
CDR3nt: TGTGCCAGCAGTCCGGGTTCTTCAGGCTCCTACGAGCAGTACTTC
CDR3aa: CASSPGSSGSYEQYF

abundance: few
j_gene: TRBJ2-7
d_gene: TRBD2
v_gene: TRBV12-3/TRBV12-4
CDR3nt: TGTGCCAGCAGTTCTTCCGGGAGGGACCTCAGCTCCTACGAGCAGTACTTC
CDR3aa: CASSSSGRDLSSYEQYF

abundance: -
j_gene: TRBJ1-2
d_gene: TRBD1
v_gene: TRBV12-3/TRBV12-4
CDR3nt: TGTGCCAGCACCTGGGGACAGAACTATGGCTACACCTTC
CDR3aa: CASTWGQNYGYTF

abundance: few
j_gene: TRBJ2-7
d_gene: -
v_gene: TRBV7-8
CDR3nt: TGTGCCAGCAGCTTCTCTGACCCATCCTACGAGCAGTACTTC
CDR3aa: CASSFSDPSYEQYF

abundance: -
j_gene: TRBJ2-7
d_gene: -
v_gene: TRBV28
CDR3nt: TGTGCCAGCACCTCGAGGGACGCCAGCTCCTACAATGAGCAGTACTTC
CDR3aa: CASTSRDASSYNEQYF

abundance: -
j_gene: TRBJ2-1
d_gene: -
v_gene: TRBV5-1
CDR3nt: TGCGCCAGACCCGGGACCCAATACAATGAGCAGTTCTTC
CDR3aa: CARPGTQYNEQFF

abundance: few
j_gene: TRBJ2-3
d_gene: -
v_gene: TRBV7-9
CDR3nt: TGTGCCAGCAGCCCCCCAGGAAACACAGATACGCAGTATTTT
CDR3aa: CASSPPGNTDTQYF

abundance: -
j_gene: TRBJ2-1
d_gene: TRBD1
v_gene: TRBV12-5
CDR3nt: TGTGCTAGTGGTTTGGTCCCCCGGACAGGGGCAAGGCATGAGCAGTTCTTC
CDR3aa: CASGLVPRTGARHEQFF

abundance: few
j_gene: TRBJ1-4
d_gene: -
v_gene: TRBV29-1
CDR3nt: TGCAGCGTCTCCCCTCGGGGGTTTAATGAAAAACTGTTTTTT
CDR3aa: CSVSPRGFNEKLFF

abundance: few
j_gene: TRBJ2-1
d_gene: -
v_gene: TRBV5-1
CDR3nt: TGCGCCAGCAGCTTGCCAGCAGGGAGCTCCTACAATGAGCAGTTCTTC
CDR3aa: CASSLPAGSSYNEQFF

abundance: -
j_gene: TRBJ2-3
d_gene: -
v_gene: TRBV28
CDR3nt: TGTGCCAGCATTTTCCCCGCCCGGGTCACAGATACGCAGTATTTT
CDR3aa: CASIFPARVTDTQYF